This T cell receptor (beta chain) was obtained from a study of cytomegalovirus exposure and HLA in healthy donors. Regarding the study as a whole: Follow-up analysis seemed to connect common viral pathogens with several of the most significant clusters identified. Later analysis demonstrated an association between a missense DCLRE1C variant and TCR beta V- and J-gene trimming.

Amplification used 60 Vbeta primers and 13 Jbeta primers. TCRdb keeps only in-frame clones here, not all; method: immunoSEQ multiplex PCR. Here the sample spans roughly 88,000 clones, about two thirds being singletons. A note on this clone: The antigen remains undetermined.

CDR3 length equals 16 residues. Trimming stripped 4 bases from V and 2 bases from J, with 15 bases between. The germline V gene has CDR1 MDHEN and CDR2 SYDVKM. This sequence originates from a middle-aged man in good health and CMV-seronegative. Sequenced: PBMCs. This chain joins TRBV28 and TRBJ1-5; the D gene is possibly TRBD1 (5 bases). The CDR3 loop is CASSSTRDWGNQPQHF. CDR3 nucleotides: TGTGCCAGCAGTTCCACTCGGGACTGGGGCAATCAGCCCCAGCATTTT.